This T cell receptor (beta chain) was identified in a study of long-term antiretroviral therapy in people with HIV. Remarks on this clone: The antigen remains undetermined.

Broader study findings: Data on ART adherence, viral resistance or therapy changes were unavailable. Across all time points, the repertoire was dominated by clones that expanded before ART.

Sequencing relied on immunoSEQ assay v3.0, run at survey level. Produced via immunoSEQ multiplex PCR; TCRdb's table is partial and in-frame only. The profile shows fewer than 40,000 clones, 85% to 90% of them singletons. Sequences were derived from unsorted PBMCs, sampled 3.1 years after starting antiretroviral therapy. This clonotype was sampled from a woman aged 45 to 65 with HIV.

The CDR3 spells CASSPGGSGYTF. The CDR3, as DNA: TGTGCCAGCAGTCCAGGGGGGTCTGGCTACACCTTC. This rearrangement joins TRBV5-6 to TRBJ1-2; 7 bases are shared with TRBD1. This CDR3 comprises 12 residues. The V and J ends lost 5 bases and 7 bases, in that order; junction bases with no gene match: 5. Germline-derived CDR1 and CDR2 are SGHDT and YYEEEE. Full variable domain (rest looked up from reference TRBV5-6 and TRBJ1-2): DAGVTQSPTHLIKTRGQQVTLRCSPKSGHDTVSWYQQALGQGPQFIFQYYEEEERQRGNFPDRFSGHQFPNYSSELNVNALLLGDSALYLCASSPGGSGYTFGSGTRLTVV.